The rows below give T cell receptor beta chains drawn from one sample of a study of blood T cells in healthy people across ages. Via MiXCR, TCRdb re-called the 5' RACE reads, giving one row per CDR3 protein. The sample yields roughly 830,000 distinct CDR3 sequences, around 68% seen once. The specimen sequenced was blood. These receptors originate from a man younger than 45 in good health. Both conserved end residues are part of each CDR3. Fields, in order: J gene, CDR3 length, D gene, V gene, CDR3 protein. The D gene is left open where the match is weak.

j_gene: TRBJ1-2; len: 13; d_gene: -; v_gene: TRBV10-3; CDR3aa: CAISESDGYGYTF
j_gene: TRBJ2-5; len: 14; d_gene: -; v_gene: TRBV6-1; CDR3aa: CASSQRAGKETQYF
j_gene: TRBJ1-5; len: 14; d_gene: -; v_gene: TRBV10-3; CDR3aa: CAITKVGMDQPQHF
j_gene: -; len: 15; d_gene: TRBD2; v_gene: TRBV5-1; CDR3aa: CASSLSAGGKETQYF
j_gene: TRBJ2-5; len: 14; d_gene: -; v_gene: TRBV7-9; CDR3aa: CASSETGHQETQYF
j_gene: TRBJ2-5; len: 15; d_gene: -; v_gene: TRBV5-1; CDR3aa: CASSTNGLFQETQYF
j_gene: TRBJ1-6; len: 14; d_gene: -; v_gene: TRBV5-1; CDR3aa: CASSLTGSNSPLHF
j_gene: TRBJ2-5; len: 16; d_gene: TRBD2; v_gene: TRBV12-3/TRBV12-4; CDR3aa: CASTQWGTSGQETQYF
j_gene: TRBJ2-7; len: 15; d_gene: TRBD2; v_gene: TRBV12-3/TRBV12-4; CDR3aa: CASRSTSGRSYEQYF
j_gene: TRBJ2-3; len: 15; d_gene: TRBD2; v_gene: TRBV5-1; CDR3aa: CASSWDSGGTDTQYF
j_gene: TRBJ2-5; len: 15; d_gene: -; v_gene: TRBV7-2; CDR3aa: CASNSRGHSQETQYF
j_gene: TRBJ2-1; len: 14; d_gene: TRBD2; v_gene: TRBV12-3/TRBV12-4; CDR3aa: CASSLSGGVDEQFF
j_gene: TRBJ1-4; len: 14; d_gene: -; v_gene: TRBV6-5; CDR3aa: CASSYVQGGEKLFF
j_gene: TRBJ2-7; len: 14; d_gene: TRBD2; v_gene: TRBV20-1; CDR3aa: CSAIGRAKVYEQYF
j_gene: TRBJ2-5; len: 15; d_gene: TRBD1; v_gene: TRBV7-2; CDR3aa: CASSPWTGIRETQYF
j_gene: TRBJ1-2; len: 16; d_gene: TRBD1; v_gene: TRBV7-2; CDR3aa: CASSTRQGFVSYGYTF
j_gene: TRBJ2-1; len: 12; d_gene: -; v_gene: TRBV7-2; CDR3aa: CASSKGYNEQFF
j_gene: TRBJ1-1; len: 15; d_gene: -; v_gene: TRBV20-1; CDR3aa: CSARPSLALNTEAFF
j_gene: TRBJ2-5; len: 13; d_gene: -; v_gene: TRBV7-2; CDR3aa: CASSFAGAETQYF
j_gene: TRBJ2-7; len: 14; d_gene: -; v_gene: TRBV6-6; CDR3aa: CASSSPQGRKTQSF
j_gene: TRBJ2-7; len: 15; d_gene: TRBD1; v_gene: TRBV20-1; CDR3aa: CSARGTGEYNYEQYF
j_gene: -; len: 16; d_gene: TRBD2; v_gene: TRBV6-5; CDR3aa: CASSYGGGGAIHEQFF
j_gene: TRBJ1-2; len: 13; d_gene: -; v_gene: TRBV30; CDR3aa: CAWSVRRVGGYTF
j_gene: TRBJ2-1; len: 13; d_gene: -; v_gene: TRBV11-2; CDR3aa: CASSHGTRGEQFF
j_gene: TRBJ2-3; len: 13; d_gene: -; v_gene: TRBV25-1; CDR3aa: CASSDRVADTQYF
j_gene: TRBJ1-5; len: 14; d_gene: -; v_gene: TRBV6-5; CDR3aa: CASSLVYSNQPQHF
j_gene: TRBJ1-1; len: 13; d_gene: -; v_gene: TRBV7-3; CDR3aa: CASSLGGSPEAFF
j_gene: TRBJ2-2; len: 13; d_gene: -; v_gene: TRBV25-1; CDR3aa: CASSVPNTGELFF
j_gene: TRBJ2-5; len: 17; d_gene: TRBD2; v_gene: TRBV20-1; CDR3aa: CSATHPLAGAYQETQYF
j_gene: TRBJ2-1; len: 15; d_gene: TRBD2; v_gene: TRBV4-3; CDR3aa: CASSHLAGDDNEQFF
j_gene: TRBJ2-5; len: 13; d_gene: TRBD1; v_gene: TRBV20-1; CDR3aa: CSATDRGKETQYF
j_gene: -; len: 14; d_gene: TRBD2; v_gene: TRBV5-1; CDR3aa: CASRGVAGHNEQYF
j_gene: TRBJ2-3; len: 13; d_gene: -; v_gene: TRBV5-1; CDR3aa: CASSSYRVDTQYF